This TCR beta chain was sequenced during a study of breast tumors, draining lymph nodes, adjacent tissues. From the multiplex PCR reads, TCRdb called clonotypes with MiXCR, one entry per CDR3 protein. The sample has about 230,000 distinct CDR3 sequences; 32% are singletons. The lymph nodes were axillary draining lymph nodes from breast cancer patients. CDR1 is SNHLY and CDR2 is FYNNEI in the germline V gene. Between the trimmed V and J ends, which lost 6 bases and 10 bases, there was a span of 26 bases. CDR3 length: 16 residues. Sequencing was carried out using axillary lymph node tissue. This TCR derives from a female donor with breast cancer. Some clones in this sample may be carry-over from other donors' samples. V and J are TRBV2 and TRBJ2-3, with D perhaps given as TRBD1 or TRBD2 (5 bases each). The CDR3 loop reads CASRCGYGTDNYPQYF. CDR3 coding DNA: TGTGCCAGCAGATGCGGTTACGGGACCGATAATTATCCGCAGTATTTT.